This TCR beta chain was profiled in a study of cytomegalovirus exposure and HLA in healthy donors. Study-level results: The study listed under 200 cytomegalovirus-associated TCR beta chains. In the approximately 120 validation repertoires, a later analysis found that first-cohort TCR clusters tended to co-occur.

Trimming took 3 bases from V and 7 from J, leaving 13 bases between them. The CDR3 runs to 13 residues. The germline V gene has CDR1 SGDLS and CDR2 YYNGEE. The data were produced by immunoSEQ multiplex PCR, yet TCRdb's version contains in-frame clones alone and is incomplete. The data show about 110,000 clones, with around 85% seen just once and roughly 3% held by the top ten. As regards this clone: What it binds is unknown.

This receptor was obtained from a woman under 30 in good health and CMV-seronegative. The gene calls are TRBV9 and TRBJ1-2; D is unresolved. Sequencing was carried out using PBMCs. CDR3 bases: TGTGCCAGCAGCGCCCAGCCGGAGGGTGGCTACACCTTC. Translating gives CASSAQPEGGYTF.